The clone carrying this T cell receptor beta chain was found a few times. Its antigen is undetermined. CDR3 length equals 13 residues. CDR1 is SQVTM and CDR2 is ANQGSEA in the germline V gene. J gave up 2 bases and V 6 bases, and 4 bases lay outside the gene matches. These data come from a study of T-cell memory formation after mild COVID-19. Study-wide results and limits: Among CD4+ contracting clones, most were CM and EM, and CD8+ ones EMRA. Day 37-peaking second-wave clones had unconfirmed SARS-CoV-2 specificity.

Each CDR3 protein gets one entry after TCRdb re-called the 5' RACE reads with MiXCR. The repertoire holds about 210,000 distinct CDR3 sequences, with more than 25% as singletons. The specimen sequenced was PBMCs or a T cell subset sorted from them (not recorded which). The V gene is TRBV29-1, the J gene TRBJ2-7; 10 bases line up with TRBD2. This receptor was taken from an adult woman who had mild COVID-19 (a few samples of this study predate the infection). Cell type and time point are not known. CDR3 DNA sequence: TGCAGCGTGGGGACTAGCGATGCCTACGAGCAGTACTTC. It codes for CSVGTSDAYEQYF.